This TCR beta chain was obtained from a study of OX40 agonist ivuxolimab in advanced cancers. Study-wide context: Hepatocellular carcinoma, melanoma, renal cell or head and neck cancer was diagnosed in the dose-escalation patients.

Assay: immunoSEQ multiplex PCR; the TCRdb copy retains only in-frame clones and omits some. This table has some 68,000 clones, about 88% appearing once. This CDR3 is built from 16 residues. Germline-derived CDR1 and CDR2 are SGHDT and YYEEEE. Trimming cost V 4 bases and J 3 bases; bases outside gene matches: 10. About this clone: What it binds is unknown.

Peripheral blood came from all dose cohorts at three timepoints. Findings and limits, study-wide: Clones of CD4+ and CD8+ blood T cells grew by week 6 at doses of 0.1 to 3.0 mg/kg. Among the lowest peripheral clonal expansion occurred in 0.1-3.0 mg/kg partial responders.

This TCR was sampled from an adult with an advanced solid tumor such as melanoma, head and neck, liver or kidney cancer. The chain employs TRBV5-6 and TRBJ2-3, with TRBD2 matching 8 bases. Source: CD4+ or CD8+ T cells sorted from blood, taken in a trial of the OX40 agonist ivuxolimab. The DNA of the CDR3 is TGTGCCAGCAGCCACACTAGCGGAGGGGGTACAGATACGCAGTATTTT. As protein: CASSHTSGGGTDTQYF.